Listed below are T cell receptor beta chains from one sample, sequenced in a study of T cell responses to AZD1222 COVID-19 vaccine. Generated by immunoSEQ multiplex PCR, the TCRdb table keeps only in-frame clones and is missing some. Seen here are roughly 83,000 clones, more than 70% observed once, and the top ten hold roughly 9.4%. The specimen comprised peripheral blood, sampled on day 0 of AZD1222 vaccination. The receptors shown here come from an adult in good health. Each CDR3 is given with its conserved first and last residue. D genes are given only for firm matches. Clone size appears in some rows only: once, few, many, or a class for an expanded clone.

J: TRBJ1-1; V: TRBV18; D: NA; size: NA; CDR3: CASSPSKQGNTEAFF; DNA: TGTGCCAGCTCACCCTCAAAACAGGGGAACACTGAAGCTTTCTTT
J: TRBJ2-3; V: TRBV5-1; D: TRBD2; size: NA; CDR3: CASSVSGPSTDTQYF; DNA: TGCGCCAGCAGCGTTAGCGGGCCTAGCACAGATACGCAGTATTTT
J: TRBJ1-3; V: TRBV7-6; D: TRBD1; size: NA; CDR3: CASSQTGGTTGNTIYF; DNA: TGTGCCAGCAGCCAGACAGGGGGCACCACTGGAAACACCATATATTTT
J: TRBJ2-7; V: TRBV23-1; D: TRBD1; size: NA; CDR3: CASSQVTGMGSYEQYF; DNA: TGCGCCAGCAGTCAGGTGACAGGGATGGGCTCCTACGAGCAGTACTTC
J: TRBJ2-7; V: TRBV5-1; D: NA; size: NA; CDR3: CASSDAGTNSYEQYF; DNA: TGCGCCAGCAGCGACGCCGGGACAAACTCCTACGAGCAGTACTTC
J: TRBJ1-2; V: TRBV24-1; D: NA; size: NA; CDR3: CATSDGVAPGGYTF; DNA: TGTGCCACCAGTGACGGAGTGGCGCCGGGGGGCTACACCTTC
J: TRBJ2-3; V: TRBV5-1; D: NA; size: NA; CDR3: CASSLRGAGGDTQYF; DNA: TGCGCCAGCAGCTTGAGGGGAGCAGGGGGGGATACGCAGTATTTT
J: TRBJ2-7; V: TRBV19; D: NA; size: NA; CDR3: CASSSLTGSSYEQYF; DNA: TGTGCCAGTAGTTCATTGACAGGCTCGAGTTACGAGCAGTACTTC
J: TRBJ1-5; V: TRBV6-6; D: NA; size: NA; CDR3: CASSPSRGSNQPQHF; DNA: TGTGCCAGCAGTCCCTCCAGGGGTAGCAATCAGCCCCAGCATTTT
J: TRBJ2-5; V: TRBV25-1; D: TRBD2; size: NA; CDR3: CASSEFSGGRETQYF; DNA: TGTGCCAGCAGTGAATTTAGCGGGGGTCGGGAGACCCAGTACTTC
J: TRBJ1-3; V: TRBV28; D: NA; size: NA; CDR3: CASSSPSGVDGNTIYF; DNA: TGTGCCAGCAGTTCCCCCTCAGGGGTGGATGGAAACACCATATATTTT
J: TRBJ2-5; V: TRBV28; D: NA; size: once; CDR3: CATAGLLETQYF; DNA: TGTGCCACCGCGGGACTGCTAGAGACCCAGTACTTC
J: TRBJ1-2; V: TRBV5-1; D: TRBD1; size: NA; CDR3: CASSSDRGQGYTF; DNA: TGCGCCAGCAGCTCGGACAGGGGGCAAGGCTACACCTTC
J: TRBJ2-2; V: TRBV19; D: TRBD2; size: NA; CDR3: CASRPAAGGPHGELFF; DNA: TGTGCCAGTAGGCCCGCGGCGGGAGGGCCGCACGGGGAGCTGTTTTTT
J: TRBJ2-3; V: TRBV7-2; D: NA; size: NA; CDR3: CASSSQGGWDTDTQYF; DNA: TGTGCCAGCAGCTCCCAGGGGGGGTGGGACACAGATACGCAGTATTTT
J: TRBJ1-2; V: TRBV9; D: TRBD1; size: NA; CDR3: CASSVEGQGWYGYTF; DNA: TGTGCCAGCAGCGTAGAGGGACAGGGCTGGTATGGCTACACCTTC
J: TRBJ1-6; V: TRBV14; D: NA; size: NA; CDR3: CASSQDSWYSPLHF; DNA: TGTGCCAGCAGCCAAGATAGCTGGTATTCACCCCTCCACTTT
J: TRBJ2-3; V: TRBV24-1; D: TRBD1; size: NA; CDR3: CATSDRGTGVGDTQYF; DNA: TGTGCCACCAGTGACCGGGGGACAGGGGTAGGAGATACGCAGTATTTT
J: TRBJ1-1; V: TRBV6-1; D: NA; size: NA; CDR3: CASSEGRWTANTEAFF; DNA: TGTGCCAGCAGTGAAGGTCGTTGGACGGCGAACACTGAAGCTTTCTTT
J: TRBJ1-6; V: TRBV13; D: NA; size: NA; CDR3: CASTPGGRGNSPLHF; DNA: TGTGCCAGCACCCCCGGGGGGAGGGGTAATTCACCCCTCCACTTT
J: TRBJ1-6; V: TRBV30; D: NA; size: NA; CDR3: CAWSGNSPLHF; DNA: TGTGCCTGGAGTGGGAATTCACCCCTCCACTTT
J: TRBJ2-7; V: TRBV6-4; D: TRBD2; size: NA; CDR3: CASSDVAGGPHEQYF; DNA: TGTGCCAGCAGTGACGTAGCGGGAGGGCCGCACGAGCAGTACTTC
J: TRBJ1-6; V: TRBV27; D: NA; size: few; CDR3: CASSFRQYNSPLHF; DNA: TGTGCCAGCAGTTTTAGACAGTATAATTCACCCCTCCACTTT
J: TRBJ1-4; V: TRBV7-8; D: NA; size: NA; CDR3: CASSRAATNEKLFF; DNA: TGTGCCAGCAGCCGAGCTGCAACTAATGAAAAACTGTTTTTT
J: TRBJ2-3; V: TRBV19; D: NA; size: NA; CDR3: CASMTEDTDTQYF; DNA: TGTGCCAGTATGACGGAAGACACAGATACGCAGTATTTT
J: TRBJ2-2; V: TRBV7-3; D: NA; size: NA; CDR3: CASSQAGGELFF; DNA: TGTGCCAGCAGTCAAGCTGGCGGGGAGCTGTTTTTT
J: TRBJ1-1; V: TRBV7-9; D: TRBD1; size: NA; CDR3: CASSSSQGSTEAFF; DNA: TGTGCCAGCAGCTCCTCACAGGGGTCCACTGAAGCTTTCTTT
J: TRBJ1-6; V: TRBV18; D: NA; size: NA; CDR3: CASSLDRSNNSPLHF; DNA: TGTGCCAGCTCACTTGACAGGTCCAATAATTCACCCCTCCACTTT
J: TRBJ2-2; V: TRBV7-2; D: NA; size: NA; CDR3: CASSLGTLNTGELFF; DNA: TGTGCCAGCAGCTTAGGGACACTCAACACCGGGGAGCTGTTTTTT